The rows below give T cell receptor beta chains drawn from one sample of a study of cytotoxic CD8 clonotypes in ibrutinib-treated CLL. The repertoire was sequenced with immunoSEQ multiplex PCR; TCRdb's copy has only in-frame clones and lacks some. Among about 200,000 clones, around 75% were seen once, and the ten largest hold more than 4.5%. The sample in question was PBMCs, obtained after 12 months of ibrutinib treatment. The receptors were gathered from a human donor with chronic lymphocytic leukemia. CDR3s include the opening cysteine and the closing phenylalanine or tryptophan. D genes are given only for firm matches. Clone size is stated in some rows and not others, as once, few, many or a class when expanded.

TGCAGTGCGCAGGGTTTCGATGAGCAGTTCTTC | CSAQGFDEQFF | NA | TRBV20-1 | NA | TRBJ2-1 | 11
TGTGCCTGGAGTAGGACAGGGGGTATCTACGAGCAGTACTTC | CAWSRTGGIYEQYF | TRBD1 | TRBV30 | NA | TRBJ2-7 | 14
TGCGCCAGCAGCTCGGGGCTATCTAGCACAGATACGCAGTATTTT | CASSSGLSSTDTQYF | NA | TRBV5-1 | NA | TRBJ2-3 | 15
TGTGCCAGTAGTAGGATAGGGGAGAACTATGGCTACACCTTC | CASSRIGENYGYTF | NA | TRBV19 | NA | TRBJ1-2 | 14
TGTGCCTGGAGTGCCATCAAAGGGACAACCAATTATCAGCCCCAGCATTTT | CAWSAIKGTTNYQPQHF | NA | TRBV30 | NA | TRBJ1-5 | 17
TGTGCCAGCAGCGGAGACAGGTACCCCTACGAGCAGTACTTC | CASSGDRYPYEQYF | NA | TRBV9 | NA | TRBJ2-7 | 14
TGTGCCAGCTCTAGCAGGGTCTTTTACACTGAAGCTTTCTTT | CASSSRVFYTEAFF | NA | TRBV6-5 | NA | TRBJ1-1 | 14
TGTGCCAGCAGTGAAACTGGAGATACGCAGTATTTT | CASSETGDTQYF | NA | TRBV6-1 | NA | TRBJ2-3 | 12
TGTGCCTGGAGTGTACTAGCGGGGAGGGGAGAGACCCAGTACTTC | CAWSVLAGRGETQYF | TRBD2 | TRBV30 | once | TRBJ2-5 | 15
TGTGCCAGCAGCGTAGCGACAGGGTACACAGATACGCAGTATTTT | CASSVATGYTDTQYF | TRBD1 | TRBV9 | NA | TRBJ2-3 | 15
TGTGCCAGCAGTGGGACAGGGGGTATCGGGGAGCTGTTTTTT | CASSGTGGIGELFF | TRBD1 | TRBV6-1 | few | TRBJ2-2 | 14
TGTGCCAGCAGTGAAGCGCCAAATATGAACACTGAAGCTTTCTTT | CASSEAPNMNTEAFF | NA | TRBV2 | NA | TRBJ1-1 | 15
TGCGCCAGCACCTCGGGAGCGAACTATGGCTACACCTTC | CASTSGANYGYTF | NA | TRBV10-2 | NA | TRBJ1-2 | 13
TGTGCCAGCACCGCGAACACGGCCGGGAGCAATCAGCCCCAGCATTTT | CASTANTAGSNQPQHF | NA | TRBV7-9 | NA | TRBJ1-5 | 16
TGCGCCAGCAGCCCGGGAGGACAGCATGATACGCAGTATTTT | CASSPGGQHDTQYF | NA | TRBV5-1 | few | TRBJ2-3 | 14
TGTGCCAGCAGCATTCAAACGGCGATCCCTGGAAACACCATATATTTT | CASSIQTAIPGNTIYF | NA | TRBV7-2 | NA | TRBJ1-3 | 16
TGTGCCAGCTTATTGGGGGCAGGGGAAGAGCAGTACTTC | CASLLGAGEEQYF | NA | TRBV6-5 | many | TRBJ2-7 | 13
TGTGCCAGCAGCCCCCAGGGGTCGGGCACCGGGGAGCTGTTTTTT | CASSPQGSGTGELFF | NA | TRBV14 | NA | TRBJ2-2 | 15
TGTGCCTGGAGTGTCGGTACCGCAGCTTACTATGGCTACACCTTC | CAWSVGTAAYYGYTF | NA | TRBV30 | NA | TRBJ1-2 | 15
TGTGCCAGCAGTGACGTCCCGGGGGGAGGGCGCGATACGCAGTATTTT | CASSDVPGGGRDTQYF | TRBD2 | TRBV6-4 | NA | TRBJ2-3 | 16
TGTGCCACCAGCCCCCTCGAGGCCTACAATGAGCAGTTCTTC | CATSPLEAYNEQFF | NA | TRBV15 | NA | TRBJ2-1 | 14
TGTGCCAGCAGCTTAGGTAACCATTCACCCCTCCACTTT | CASSLGNHSPLHF | NA | TRBV7-9 | once | TRBJ1-6 | 13
TGCAGCTCCCGAGCGGTAGCGGGGGACGGCAGTGAGCAGTTCTTC | CSSRAVAGDGSEQFF | TRBD2 | TRBV29-1 | NA | TRBJ2-1 | 15
TGTGCCTGGAAGAGGGGACCGTCTAGTGAAAAACTGTTTTTT | CAWKRGPSSEKLFF | NA | TRBV30 | NA | TRBJ1-4 | 14
TGTGCCAGCAGCCAAGGGCAGACGCCTCGAGGGGAGCAGTACTTC | CASSQGQTPRGEQYF | NA | TRBV7-8 | NA | TRBJ2-7 | 15
TGTGCCTGGAGTGTAACAGGGGAGCTGGGAATTAGAACAGATACGCAGTATTTT | CAWSVTGELGIRTDTQYF | TRBD1 | TRBV30 | NA | TRBJ2-3 | 18
TGTGCCAGCAGCCCGAACAGCCTAGCGGGGGTCGTGCAGTTCTTC | CASSPNSLAGVVQFF | TRBD2 | TRBV2 | once | TRBJ2-1 | 15
TGTGCCAGCAGTCCGGGACAGGGGGTTGGATTT | CASSPGQGVGF | TRBD1 | TRBV25-1 | NA | TRBJ2-3 | 11
TGTGCCAGCAGATGGACAGGTGCCACCGGGGAGCTGTTTTTT | CASRWTGATGELFF | TRBD1 | TRBV6-5 | once | TRBJ2-2 | 14
TGTGCCAGTAGTAGTAACGGGGCGTGGATCGACGAGCAGTACTTC | CASSSNGAWIDEQYF | NA | TRBV19 | NA | TRBJ2-7 | 15
TGTGCCAGCAGGGGGACTAGCGGGGCGGGAGAGCAGTACTTC | CASRGTSGAGEQYF | TRBD2 | TRBV27 | NA | TRBJ2-7 | 14
TGTGTCTCGCGGGCAGCTAACAATGAGCAGTTCTTC | CVSRAANNEQFF | NA | TRBV2 | NA | TRBJ2-1 | 12
TGTGCCAGCAGCGTAGGAGCGGACCTCTACAATGAGCAGTTCTTC | CASSVGADLYNEQFF | NA | TRBV9 | many | TRBJ2-1 | 15
TGTGCCAGCAGCTTATCGAGGGCCTCGGCCTACGAGCAGTACTTC | CASSLSRASAYEQYF | NA | TRBV11-1 | NA | TRBJ2-7 | 15
TGTGCCAGCAGAAAACAACAGGGAAACACCGGGGAGCTGTTTTTT | CASRKQQGNTGELFF | NA | TRBV2 | NA | TRBJ2-2 | 15
TGTGCCAGCAGCCTAATCTGGACAGCCGTATCCTACGAGCAGTACTTC | CASSLIWTAVSYEQYF | NA | TRBV7-3 | NA | TRBJ2-7 | 16
TGTGCCAGCAGCGCCCGGGACAGGGGCGAGCAGTACTTC | CASSARDRGEQYF | TRBD1 | TRBV9 | NA | TRBJ2-7 | 13
TGTGCTAGCAGCTTCGCAGGTGAAAATGAGCAGTTCTTC | CASSFAGENEQFF | NA | TRBV7-7 | NA | TRBJ2-1 | 13
TGCGCCAGCAGCCTCGGGGACGAGCAGTACTTC | CASSLGDEQYF | NA | TRBV4-3 | few | TRBJ2-7 | 11
TGTGCCAGCAGTTTATGGGGGGGGTCTGGAAACACCATATATTTT | CASSLWGGSGNTIYF | NA | TRBV27 | many | TRBJ1-3 | 15
TGTGCCAGCAGATTCGGCACTACTAGCGGGAGGAATACGCAGTATTTT | CASRFGTTSGRNTQYF | TRBD2 | TRBV27 | NA | TRBJ2-3 | 16
TGTGCCAGCAGCTTATATGGGTCCCAAGAGACCCAGTACTTC | CASSLYGSQETQYF | NA | TRBV7-3 | NA | TRBJ2-5 | 14
TGTGCCAGCAGCCAAAGGGGGCCGGGATATGGCTACACCTTC | CASSQRGPGYGYTF | TRBD1 | TRBV14 | NA | TRBJ1-2 | 14
TGTGCCAGCAGCCTTGGGGGACTAGCGGGATTGGAAGAGCAGTACTTC | CASSLGGLAGLEEQYF | TRBD2 | TRBV7-8 | NA | TRBJ2-7 | 16
TGCGCCAGCAGCTCGGGACTAGCGGGAGGGCCAGGCTCCTACAATGAGCAGTTCTTC | CASSSGLAGGPGSYNEQFF | TRBD2 | TRBV5-1 | NA | TRBJ2-1 | 19
TGTGCCTGGAAAGGGACCTACCAAGAGACCCAGTACTTC | CAWKGTYQETQYF | NA | TRBV30 | NA | TRBJ2-5 | 13
TGCGCCAGCAGCTTAGAAGGGAGCAATCAGCCCCAGCATTTT | CASSLEGSNQPQHF | NA | TRBV5-1 | once | TRBJ1-5 | 14
TGTGCCATCAGTGGAGGGGCCGGGACTTCCCGGGATACGCAGTATTTT | CAISGGAGTSRDTQYF | NA | TRBV10-3 | NA | TRBJ2-3 | 16
TGTGCCAGCTCACCATATAAGTTGAACACTGAAGCTTTCTTT | CASSPYKLNTEAFF | NA | TRBV18 | NA | TRBJ1-1 | 14
TGTGCCAGTAGCGAACTCGGGACGACTAGCACAGATACGCAGTATTTT | CASSELGTTSTDTQYF | NA | TRBV19 | NA | TRBJ2-3 | 16
TGTGCCATCAGTGAAGGACTAGCGGGATCCGCGGGCACAGATACGCAGTATTTT | CAISEGLAGSAGTDTQYF | TRBD2 | TRBV10-3 | NA | TRBJ2-3 | 18
TGTGCCAGCGAGGCGGGAGGACGGAATGAGCAGTTCTTC | CASEAGGRNEQFF | TRBD2 | TRBV7-2 | NA | TRBJ2-1 | 13